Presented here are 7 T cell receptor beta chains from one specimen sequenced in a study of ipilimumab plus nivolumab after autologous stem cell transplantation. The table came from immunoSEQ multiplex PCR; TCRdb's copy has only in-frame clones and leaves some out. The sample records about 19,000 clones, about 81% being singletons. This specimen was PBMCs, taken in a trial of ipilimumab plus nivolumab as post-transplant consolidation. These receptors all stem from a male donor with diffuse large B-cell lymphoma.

In DNA form, the CDR3 reads TGTGCCAGCAGCTGGGGTAACACCGGGGAGCTGTTTTTT. It is translated as CASSWGNTGELFF. The chain combines TRBV5-6 with TRBJ2-2; D gene ambiguous. The length of the CDR3 is 13 residues. V was pared by 3 bases and J by 2 bases, with 5 bases between. Germline CDR1 and CDR2: SGHDT and YYEEEE.

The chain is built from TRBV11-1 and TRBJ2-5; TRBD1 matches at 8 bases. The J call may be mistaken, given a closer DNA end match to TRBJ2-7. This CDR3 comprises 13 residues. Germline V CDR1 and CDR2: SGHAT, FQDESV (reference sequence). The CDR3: CASSTGTGYEQYF. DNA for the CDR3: TGTGCCAGCAGCACCGGGACAGGTTACGAGCAGTACTTC.

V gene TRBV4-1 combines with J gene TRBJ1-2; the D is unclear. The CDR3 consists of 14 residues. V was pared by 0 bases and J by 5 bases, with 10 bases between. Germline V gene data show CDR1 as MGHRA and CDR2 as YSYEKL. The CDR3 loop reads CASSQEEGGYGYTF. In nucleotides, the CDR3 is TGCGCCAGCAGCCAAGAGGAGGGAGGGTATGGCTACACCTTC.

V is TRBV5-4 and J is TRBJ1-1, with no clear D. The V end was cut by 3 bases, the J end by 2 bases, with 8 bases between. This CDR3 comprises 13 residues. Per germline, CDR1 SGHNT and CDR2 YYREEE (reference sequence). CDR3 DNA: TGTGCCAGCAGCTCTGCCCCCAACACTGAAGCTTTCTTT. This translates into CASSSAPNTEAFF.

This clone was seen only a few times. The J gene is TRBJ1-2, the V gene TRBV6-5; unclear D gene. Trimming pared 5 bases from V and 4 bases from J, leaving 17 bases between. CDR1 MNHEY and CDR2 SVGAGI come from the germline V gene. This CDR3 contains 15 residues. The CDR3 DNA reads TGTGCCAGCAGTCTAACGACTCAGGCTATCTATGGCTACACCTTC. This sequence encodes CASSLTTQAIYGYTF.

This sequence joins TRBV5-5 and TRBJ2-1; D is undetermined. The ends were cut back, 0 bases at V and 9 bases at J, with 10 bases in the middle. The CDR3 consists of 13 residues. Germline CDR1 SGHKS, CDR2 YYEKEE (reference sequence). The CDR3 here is CASSLDPSGEQFF. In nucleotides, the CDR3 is TGTGCCAGCAGCTTGGACCCTAGTGGTGAGCAGTTCTTC. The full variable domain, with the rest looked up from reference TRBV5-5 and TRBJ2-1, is DAGVTQSPTHLIKTRGQQVTLRCSPISGHKSVSWYQQVLGQGPQFIFQYYEKEERGRGNFPDRFSARQFPNYSSELNVNALLLGDSALYLCASSLDPSGEQFFGPGTRLTVL.

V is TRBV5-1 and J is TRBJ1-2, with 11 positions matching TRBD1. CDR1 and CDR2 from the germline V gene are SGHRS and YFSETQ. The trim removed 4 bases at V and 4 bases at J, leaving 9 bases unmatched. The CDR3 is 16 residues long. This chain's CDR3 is CASSPSGTGGGYGYTF. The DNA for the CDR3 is TGCGCCAGCAGCCCCTCCGGGACAGGGGGTGGCTATGGCTACACCTTC.